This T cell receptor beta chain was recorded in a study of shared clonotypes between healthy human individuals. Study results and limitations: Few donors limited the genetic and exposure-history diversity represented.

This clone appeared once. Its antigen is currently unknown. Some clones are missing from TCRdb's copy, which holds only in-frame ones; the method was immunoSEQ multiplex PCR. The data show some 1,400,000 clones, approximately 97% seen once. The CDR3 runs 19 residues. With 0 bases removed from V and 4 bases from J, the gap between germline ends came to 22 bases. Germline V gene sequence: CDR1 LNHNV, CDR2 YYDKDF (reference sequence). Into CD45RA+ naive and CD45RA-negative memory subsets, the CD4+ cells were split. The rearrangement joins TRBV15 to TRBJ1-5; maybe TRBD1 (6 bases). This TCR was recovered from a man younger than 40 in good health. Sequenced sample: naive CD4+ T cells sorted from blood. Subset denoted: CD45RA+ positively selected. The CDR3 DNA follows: TGTGCCACCAGCAGAGATTTGGACAGACTTCTCACGGGAAATCAGCCCCAGCATTTT. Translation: CATSRDLDRLLTGNQPQHF.